The subject of this entry is one TCR beta chain. Its antigen is currently unknown. This entry is derived from a study of T cell responses to AZD1222 COVID-19 vaccine. Overall study findings and caveats: Repertoires were collected only later (after the peak T cell response had occurred). Vaccine-associated CD4 TCRs ranged over spike, dominating at 160-218 and 743-854. Epitopes outside B.1.351 and B.1.1.7 mutated regions reportedly drew nearly half of spike TCRs.

The data were produced by immunoSEQ multiplex PCR, yet TCRdb's version contains in-frame clones alone and is incomplete. This table has more than 250,000 clones, 90% to 95% appearing once. The CDR3 sequence is 13 residues long. The germline V gene encodes CDR1 MNHEY and CDR2 SVGAGI. V shed 0 bases and J shed 13 bases, with 10 bases lying between them. The receptor was derived from an adult in good health. The rearrangement uses TRBV6-5 and TRBJ1-6; possibly TRBD1 for D (5 bases). Sample: peripheral blood, taken on day 0 of AZD1222 vaccination. This chain's CDR3 is CASSYSLRGPLHF. The CDR3 DNA sequence: TGTGCCAGCAGTTACTCGCTGCGGGGCCCCCTCCACTTT.